The clone carrying this TCR beta chain appeared once. Authors' processing steps: Scientists estimated how many nucleated cells there were by amplifying reference gene primers. Repertoires were generated with immunoSEQ multiplex PCR, while TCRdb's copy carries only in-frame clones and drops some. That table gives V, J and clone size, and the DNA gave D and trimming. The top ten clones hold approximately 7.3% of a sample with hundreds of thousands of clones, about nine tenths of them seen once. The CDR3 runs to 13 residues. The V end lost 4 bases, the J end lost 7 bases, and 14 bases lay between the germline ends. The germline gives CDR1 LGHDT, CDR2 YNNKEL (reference sequence). The data were obtained in a study of blood T cell repertoires in COVID-19.

V and J are TRBV3-1 (or the pseudogene TRBV3-2) and TRBJ2-7; TRBD2 is a possible D gene (7 bases). This clonotype was obtained from a woman aged 70-85 years with COVID-19, enrolled during active disease. Sample: peripheral blood. CDR3 nucleotide sequence: TGTGCCAGCAGCCTCCGGGGGGCCGGTGAGCAGTACTTC. Translation: CASSLRGAGEQYF.